This T cell receptor beta chain came from a study of blood T cell repertoires in COVID-19. Repertoires were generated with immunoSEQ multiplex PCR, while TCRdb's copy carries only in-frame clones and drops some. Of tens of thousands of clones in the sample, 80% to 90% were seen once. The CDR3 has 16 amino acids. The J segment lost 3 bases and the V segment lost 1 base, leaving 4 bases of the junction unmatched. Per the germline V gene, CDR1 is SGHTA and CDR2 is FQGNSA. The chain combines TRBV7-2 with TRBJ2-3; the match to TRBD2 covers 10 bases. The sequenced material came from peripheral blood. The clonotype comes from a woman in her 70s with active COVID-19. The CDR3 loop is CASSLEKRGGTDTQYF. CDR3 in DNA: TGTGCCAGCAGCTTAGAGAAGCGGGGGGGGACAGATACGCAGTATTTT.